The 24 T cell receptor beta chains reported below all come from one sample, sequenced in a study of blood T cell repertoires in COVID-19. Data came from immunoSEQ multiplex PCR; TCRdb stores just in-frame clones and leaves some out. The table records roughly 220,000 clones, 86% of them present only once. Sequencing was performed on PBMCs or T cells enriched from blood (not recorded which). These TCRs come from a woman aged 40 to 50 with acute COVID-19.

This rearrangement joins TRBV12-3 or TRBV12-4 to TRBJ1-1; D not resolved. The CDR3 length is 11 residues. Trimming removed 2 bases at V and 7 bases at J, with 5 bases between. The CDR3 here is CASSLTGEAFF. For the CDR3, the DNA is TGTGCCAGCAGTTTAACGGGTGAAGCTTTCTTT.

The rearrangement uses TRBV24-1 and TRBJ2-1; 11 nucleotides line up with TRBD2. The V and J ends lost 2 bases and 4 bases, in that order; junction bases with no gene match: 3. Germline V CDR1 and CDR2: KGHDR, SFDVKD. This CDR3 has 16 amino acids. This CDR3 reads CATSDSLAGGYNEQFF. Here the CDR3 DNA reads TGTGCCACCAGTGATTCTCTAGCGGGGGGATACAATGAGCAGTTCTTC.

This clone was observed once. V usage is TRBV6-2 or TRBV6-3 and J usage is TRBJ2-1; D is undetermined. The V gene's germline CDR1 is MNHEY and CDR2 SVGEGT. The CDR3 has 13 residues. V shed 7 bases and J shed 0 bases, with 7 bases lying between them. CDR3 nucleotide sequence: TGTGCCAGCACCCCGAGCTCCTACAATGAGCAGTTCTTC. It specifies CASTPSSYNEQFF.

V gene TRBV9 combines with J gene TRBJ1-1; D is uncertain. The germline CDR1 and CDR2 sequences are SGDLS and YYNGEE. Trimming took off 0 bases at V and 8 bases at J, with 11 bases between the two ends. The CDR3 consists of 13 residues. CDR3 sequence (DNA): TGTGCCAGCAGCGTAGAGTCTCGAGGGGAAGCTTTCTTT. Translated, it gives CASSVESRGEAFF. Full variable domain (remainder filled in from reference TRBV9 and TRBJ1-1): DSGVTQTPKHLITATGQRVTLRCSPRSGDLSVYWYQQSLDQGLQFLIQYYNGEERAKGNILERFSAQQFPDLHSELNLSSLELGDSALYFCASSVESRGEAFFGQGTRLTVV.

The J gene is TRBJ1-1, the V gene TRBV4-3; TRBD1 agrees at 7 bases. CDR1 and CDR2 (germline): LGHNA, YSLEER. The CDR3 is made up of 14 amino acids. The V and J ends lost 2 bases and 5 bases, in that order; junction bases with no gene match: 5. The CDR3 nucleotides are TGCGCCAGCAGCCAACACGCAGGGGGAACTGAAGCTTTCTTT. It translates to CASSQHAGGTEAFF.

Only one count was recorded for this clone. The gene calls are TRBV6-4 and TRBJ2-1, with TRBD2 matching 7 bases. Germline lookup yields CDR1 MRHNA and CDR2 SNTAGT. Trimming at V came to 4 bases and at J to 10 bases, leaving 7 bases not matched to a gene. The CDR3 extends over 13 amino acids. CDR3 residues: CASSGDYGGEQFF. For the CDR3, the DNA is TGTGCCAGCAGTGGGGACTACGGAGGGGAGCAGTTCTTC.

This chain links TRBV14 with TRBJ2-5; D gene unclear. CDR3 size: 13 residues. The V gene's germline CDR1 is SGHDN and CDR2 FVKESK. Trimming removed 0 bases at V and 6 bases at J, with 8 bases between. The CDR3: CASSQDLAQTQYF. Written as DNA, the CDR3 is TGTGCCAGCAGCCAAGATCTCGCGCAGACCCAGTACTTC.

The chain combines TRBV5-6 with TRBJ1-4, with 8 bases that match TRBD1. This CDR3 contains 14 residues. Per the germline V gene, CDR1 is SGHDT and CDR2 is YYEEEE. V lost 5 bases and J lost 8; bases outside the gene matches: 8. The CDR3 DNA reads as TGTGCCAGCAGGGACACAGGGGGAAGCGAAAAACTGTTTTTT. Its translation is CASRDTGGSEKLFF.

Only a few counts were recorded for this clone. The chain has TRBV19 and TRBJ1-6, with 9 bases fitting TRBD1. V trimming: 8 bases; J trimming: 6 bases; junction bases outside the gene matches: 5. Germline CDR1 and CDR2: LNHDA and SQIVND (reference sequence). The CDR3 totals 14 residues. Here the CDR3 reads CASGTGISNSPLHF. CDR3 sequence (DNA): TGTGCCAGTGGGACAGGGATAAGTAATTCACCCCTCCACTTT. Using reference TRBV19 and TRBJ1-6 for the parts outside the CDR3, the full variable domain is DGGITQSPKYLFRKEGQNVTLSCEQNLNHDAMYWYRQDPGQGLRLIYYSQIVNDFQKGDIAEGYSVSREKKESFPLTVTSAQKNPTAFYLCASGTGISNSPLHFGNGTRLTVT.

The chain recombines TRBV7-2 with TRBJ2-1, with D possibly being TRBD1 (6 bases). V lost 1 base, J lost 4 bases, and 8 bases lay in between. Looked up from germline, CDR1 is SGHTA and CDR2 is FQGNSA. The length of the CDR3 is 14 residues. As DNA, the CDR3 is TGTGCCAGCAGCTTAGAACAGGGTTACAATGAGCAGTTCTTC. The encoded protein is CASSLEQGYNEQFF.

There are a few counts of this clone. The rearrangement uses TRBV2 and TRBJ2-1; 7 nucleotides match TRBD1. Germline CDR1 SNHLY, CDR2 FYNNEI. The CDR3 has 15 residues. V trimming: 10 bases; J trimming: 0 bases; junction bases outside the gene matches: 9. The CDR3 reads CAIGQGESSYNEQFF. Written as DNA, the CDR3 is TGTGCCATCGGCCAGGGGGAAAGCTCCTACAATGAGCAGTTCTTC.

This chain connects TRBV30 to TRBJ1-5, with TRBD1 as a possible D gene (6 bases). This CDR3 is built from 13 residues. Trimming removed 2 bases at V and 7 bases at J, with 12 bases between. Germline CDR1 is GTSNPN and CDR2 is SVGIG (reference sequence). The CDR3 sequence: CAWSQAGDQPQHF. The DNA for the CDR3 is TGTGCCTGGAGTCAGGCAGGGGACCAGCCCCAGCATTTT.

CDR3 in DNA: TGTGCCAGTAGTATATCGGGGACAGGGGGCTATGAAAAACTGTTTTTT. Translation gives CASSISGTGGYEKLFF. The chain combines TRBV19 with TRBJ1-4; 12 positions agree with TRBD1. The CDR3 extends over 16 amino acids. Trimming at V came to 2 bases and at J to 6 bases, leaving 4 bases not matched to a gene. CDR1 is LNHDA, CDR2 SQIVND, per germline (reference sequence).

About this clone: The sample has other DNA sequences that encode this CDR3 too. The J gene is TRBJ2-3, the V gene TRBV5-4; TRBD2 aligns across 8 bases. With 2 bases clipped from V and 2 bases from J, the junction kept 4 bases outside the gene matches. The CDR3 consists of 15 residues. Germline V lookup: CDR1 SGHNT, CDR2 YYREEE (reference sequence). CDR3 protein: CASSLGGGSTDTQYF. In DNA form, the CDR3 reads TGTGCCAGCAGCTTAGGCGGGGGGTCCACAGATACGCAGTATTTT.

This rearrangement joins TRBV25-1 to TRBJ1-2; D is unresolved. Germline V gene data show CDR1 as MGHDK and CDR2 as SYGVNS. V lost 1 base, J lost 5 bases, and 23 bases lay in between. The CDR3 sequence is 18 residues long. The CDR3 here is CASSEFGRPDSDPYGYTF. The CDR3 DNA reads TGTGCCAGCAGTGAATTTGGCAGGCCGGACTCCGACCCGTATGGCTACACCTTC.

This chain links TRBV11-1 with TRBJ1-2; possible D gene TRBD1, 5 bases. With 1 base removed from V and 7 bases from J, the gap between germline ends came to 7 bases. The CDR3 covers 12 residues. Germline assignment: CDR1 SGHAT and CDR2 FQDESV (reference sequence). CDR3: CASSLGTIGYTF. The CDR3 DNA sequence: TGTGCCAGCAGCTTAGGGACAATTGGCTACACCTTC.

Regarding this clone: Other DNA sequences of this sample code for an identical CDR3. The chain is built from TRBV9 and TRBJ1-1, with D perhaps TRBD1 (5 bases). With 2 bases removed from V and 0 bases from J, the gap between germline ends came to 8 bases. This CDR3 has 14 residues. CDR1 and CDR2 (germline): SGDLS, YYNGEE. The CDR3 sequence is CASSVQGVNTEAFF. As DNA, the CDR3 is TGTGCCAGCAGCGTTCAGGGTGTGAACACTGAAGCTTTCTTT.

The J gene is TRBJ1-1, the V gene TRBV2, with D possibly matching TRBD1 (5 bases). The CDR3 runs to 15 residues. The V end was cut by 7 bases, the J end by 0 bases, with 15 bases between. In germline, CDR1 is SNHLY, CDR2 FYNNEI. The CDR3: CASKSYGGMNTEAFF. DNA for the CDR3: TGTGCCAGCAAATCGTACGGGGGGATGAACACTGAAGCTTTCTTT.

This chain uses TRBV19 with TRBJ2-2; TRBD2 might be the D (6 bases). Looked up from germline, CDR1 is LNHDA and CDR2 is SQIVND (reference sequence). Trimming cost V 2 bases and J 4 bases, with 14 bases left between them. There are 16 residues in the CDR3. In DNA, the CDR3 is TGTGCCAGTAGTATATCGGCGGGGATCCTCACCGGGGAGCTGTTTTTT. The encoded protein is CASSISAGILTGELFF.

This clone has a single count. This chain connects TRBV29-1 to TRBJ1-2; no firm D call. CDR1 is SQVTM, CDR2 ANQGSEA, per germline. Trimming removed 0 bases from V and 8 bases from J, with 7 bases in between. The CDR3 is 11 amino acids. CDR3 nucleotides: TGCAGCGTTGAAGAGGTCCAGGGCTACACCTTC. Residues: CSVEEVQGYTF.

The V gene is TRBV6-6, the J gene TRBJ2-2, with 8 bases fitting TRBD1. Trimming removed 3 bases from V and 3 bases from J; junction bases left unmatched: 6. Germline V CDR1 and CDR2: MNHNY, SVGAGI (reference sequence). The CDR3 has 16 residues. The CDR3 loop reads CASSYRQGLDTGELFF. In nucleotides, the CDR3 is TGTGCCAGCAGTTATAGACAGGGGTTGGACACCGGGGAGCTGTTTTTT.

This rearrangement joins TRBV7-9 to TRBJ2-1; TRBD1 matches at 7 bases. V dropped 5 bases and J dropped 7; count of bases not matched to a gene: 5. Germline V CDR1 and CDR2: SEHNR, FQNEAQ (reference sequence). The CDR3 spans 13 residues. The CDR3 DNA follows: TGTGCCAGCAGCCTGACAGGGAAGAATGAGCAGTTCTTC. This encodes CASSLTGKNEQFF.

The rearrangement uses TRBV28 and TRBJ2-1; no reliable D call. V lost 2 bases and J lost 9, with 8 bases in between. CDR1 is MDHEN, CDR2 SYDVKM, per germline. The CDR3 sequence is 12 residues long. The CDR3 protein is CASSLPRREQFF. DNA of the CDR3: TGTGCCAGCAGTTTACCTAGGCGTGAGCAGTTCTTC.

CDR3 sequence (DNA): TGTGCCAGCAGCTTGACTAGCGGGGGCGAGCAGTTCTTC. Translating it yields CASSLTSGGEQFF. The chain links TRBV11-3 to TRBJ2-1; 12 positions match TRBD2. The CDR3 runs to 13 residues. The V gene end was trimmed by 3 bases and the J gene end by 10 bases; junction bases not matched to a gene: 1. Germline V gives CDR1 SGHNT, CDR2 YENEEA.